The clone carrying this TCR beta chain was seen only a few times. This record belongs to a study of siplizumab effects on memory and regulatory T cells. Clones were read by immunoSEQ multiplex PCR, and TCRdb kept only the in-frame ones, dropping some. The sample records under 85,000 clones, around nine tenths being singletons. The receptor was isolated from a human donor in good health. What was sequenced was Tregs sorted from blood.

The CDR3 loop is CASSPGGPSYGYTF. CDR3 DNA sequence: TGTGCCAGCTCTCCTGGGGGGCCTAGCTATGGCTACACCTTC. The chain carries TRBV18 and TRBJ1-2; D may be TRBD1 (6 bases). V lost 6 bases, J lost 4 bases, and 15 bases lay in between. The germline CDR1 and CDR2 sequences are KGHSH and LQKENI. The CDR3 totals 14 residues.